This TCR beta chain was recorded in a study of T cell repertoires in aging, cancer and after chemotherapy. General study results and limits: Age-matched healthy donors had significantly more diverse, less clonal blood TCR repertoires than untreated cancer patients.

Details on this clonotype: Its antigen is currently unknown.

The CDR3 spans 13 residues. Germline V gene data show CDR1 as LNHNV and CDR2 as YYDKDF (reference sequence). V lost 5 bases and J 3 bases, leaving 8 bases between the germline ends. TRB rearrangements spanning V, D and J were amplified using mixed TRB-A/B primers. TCRdb passed the multiplex PCR reads through MiXCR, listing each CDR3 protein once. The repertoire has roughly 5,000 distinct CDR3 sequences, 35% to 55% of them found once; the top ten carry roughly 31%. Amplification of TCR beta used genomic DNA extracted from peripheral blood. The chain links TRBV15 to TRBJ2-1, with D possibly TRBD2 on 6 matching bases. The sequenced material came from blood. The receptor comes from a human donor in good health. The CDR3 reads CATSPGVYNEQFF. CDR3 nucleotides: TGTGCCACCAGCCCGGGAGTCTACAATGAGCAGTTCTTC.